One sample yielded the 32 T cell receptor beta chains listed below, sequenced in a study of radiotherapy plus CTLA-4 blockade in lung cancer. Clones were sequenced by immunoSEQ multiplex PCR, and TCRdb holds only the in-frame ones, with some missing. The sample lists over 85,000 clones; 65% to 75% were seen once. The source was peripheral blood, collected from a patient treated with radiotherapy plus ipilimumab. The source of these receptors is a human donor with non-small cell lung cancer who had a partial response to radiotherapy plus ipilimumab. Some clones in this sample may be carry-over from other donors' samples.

CDR3 bases: TGTGCCAGCAGTGCCGACAGGGGGCGCAGGTATGGCTACACCTTC. Amino acids: CASSADRGRRYGYTF. The chain recombines TRBV2 with TRBJ1-2; 10 bases map to TRBD1. The ends lost 4 bases at V and 5 bases at J; junction bases unmatched: 7. Germline V gene sequence: CDR1 SNHLY, CDR2 FYNNEI. The CDR3 is made up of 15 amino acids.

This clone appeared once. The DNA for the CDR3 is TGTGCCAGCAGTGAATTCGGAGACGCCTACGAGCAGTACTTC. The encoded protein is CASSEFGDAYEQYF. The chain is built from TRBV25-1 and TRBJ2-7; no firm D call. CDR1 is MGHDK and CDR2 is SYGVNS in the germline V gene. Trimming took 1 base from V and 2 from J, leaving 9 bases between them. The CDR3 has 14 residues.

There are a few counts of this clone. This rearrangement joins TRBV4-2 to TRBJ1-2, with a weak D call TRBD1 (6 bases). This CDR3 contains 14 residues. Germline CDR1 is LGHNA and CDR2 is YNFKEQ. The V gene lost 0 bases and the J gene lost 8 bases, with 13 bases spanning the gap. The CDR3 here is CASSQDGTPRGYTF. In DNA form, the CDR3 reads TGTGCCAGCAGCCAAGACGGGACACCTAGGGGCTACACCTTC.

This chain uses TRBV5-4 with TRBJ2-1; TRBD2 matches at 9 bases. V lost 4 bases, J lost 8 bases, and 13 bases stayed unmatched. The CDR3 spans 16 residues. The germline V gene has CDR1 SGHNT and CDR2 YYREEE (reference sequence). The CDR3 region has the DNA TGTGCCAGCAGCCCCCCCGTGAGCGGGGGGTCCCATGAGCAGTTCTTC. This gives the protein CASSPPVSGGSHEQFF.

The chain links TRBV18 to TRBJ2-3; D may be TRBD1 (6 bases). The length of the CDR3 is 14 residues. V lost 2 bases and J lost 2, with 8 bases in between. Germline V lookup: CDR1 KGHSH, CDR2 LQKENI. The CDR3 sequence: CASSPAGATDTQYF. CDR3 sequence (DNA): TGTGCCAGCTCACCAGCAGGGGCCACAGATACGCAGTATTTT.

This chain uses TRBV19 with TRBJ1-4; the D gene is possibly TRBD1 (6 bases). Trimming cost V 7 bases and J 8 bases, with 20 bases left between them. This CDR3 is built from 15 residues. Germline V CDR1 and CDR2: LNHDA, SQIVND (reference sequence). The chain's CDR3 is CASTRQASGREKLFF. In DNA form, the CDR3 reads TGTGCCAGTACCAGACAGGCCTCAGGCCGGGAAAAACTGTTTTTT.

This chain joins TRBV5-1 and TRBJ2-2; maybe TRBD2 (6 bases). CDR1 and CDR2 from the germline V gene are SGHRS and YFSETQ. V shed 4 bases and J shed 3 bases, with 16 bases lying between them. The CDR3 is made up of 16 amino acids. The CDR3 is CASSREFSPDTGELFF. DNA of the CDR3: TGCGCCAGCAGCCGGGAGTTTAGCCCTGACACCGGGGAGCTGTTTTTT. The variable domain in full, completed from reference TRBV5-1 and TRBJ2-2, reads KAGVTQTPRYLIKTRGQQVTLSCSPISGHRSVSWYQQTPGQGLQFLFEYFSETQRNKGNFPGRFSGRQFSNSRSEMNVSTLELGDSALYLCASSREFSPDTGELFFGEGSRLTVL.

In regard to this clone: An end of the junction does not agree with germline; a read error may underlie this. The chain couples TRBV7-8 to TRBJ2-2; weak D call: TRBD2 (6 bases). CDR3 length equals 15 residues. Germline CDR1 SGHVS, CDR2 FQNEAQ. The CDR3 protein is CASSLARVWTGELFF. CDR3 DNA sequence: TGTGCCAGCAGCCTAGCGCGGGTATGGACCGGGGAGCTGTTTTTT.

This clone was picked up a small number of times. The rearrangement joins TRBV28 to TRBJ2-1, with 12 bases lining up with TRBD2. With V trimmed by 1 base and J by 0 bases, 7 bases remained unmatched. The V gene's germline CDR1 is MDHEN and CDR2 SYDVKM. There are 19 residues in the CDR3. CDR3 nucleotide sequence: TGTGCCAGCAGTTTATTTGGGCTAGCGGGAGGGAGCTCCTACAATGAGCAGTTCTTC. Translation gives CASSLFGLAGGSSYNEQFF.

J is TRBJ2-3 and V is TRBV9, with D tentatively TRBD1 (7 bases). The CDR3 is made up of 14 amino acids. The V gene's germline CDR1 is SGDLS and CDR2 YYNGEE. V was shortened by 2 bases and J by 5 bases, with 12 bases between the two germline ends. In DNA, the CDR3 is TGTGCCAGCAGCGTCTCAGGGGGAGGAGATACGCAGTATTTT. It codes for CASSVSGGGDTQYF.

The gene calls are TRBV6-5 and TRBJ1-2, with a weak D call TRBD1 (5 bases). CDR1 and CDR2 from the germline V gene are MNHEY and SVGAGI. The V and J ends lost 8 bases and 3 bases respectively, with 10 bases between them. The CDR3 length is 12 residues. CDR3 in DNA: TGTGCCAGCCATCGGGGGGACTATGGCTACACCTTC. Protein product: CASHRGDYGYTF.

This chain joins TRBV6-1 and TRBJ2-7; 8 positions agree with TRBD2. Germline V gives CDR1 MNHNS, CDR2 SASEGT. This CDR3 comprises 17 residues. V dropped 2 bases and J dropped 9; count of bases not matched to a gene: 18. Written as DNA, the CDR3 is TGTGCCAGCAGTGAATTCGGGGGTGGTAGCGGGGATAGCGGGCAGTACTTC. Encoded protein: CASSEFGGGSGDSGQYF.

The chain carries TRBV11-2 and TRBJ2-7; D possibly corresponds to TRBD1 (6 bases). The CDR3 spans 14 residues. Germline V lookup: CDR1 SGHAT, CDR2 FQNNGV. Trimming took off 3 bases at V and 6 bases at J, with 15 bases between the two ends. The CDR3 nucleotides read TGTGCCAGCAGCTTGGGGTTAGCAGGGGCCGAGCAGTACTTC. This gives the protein CASSLGLAGAEQYF.

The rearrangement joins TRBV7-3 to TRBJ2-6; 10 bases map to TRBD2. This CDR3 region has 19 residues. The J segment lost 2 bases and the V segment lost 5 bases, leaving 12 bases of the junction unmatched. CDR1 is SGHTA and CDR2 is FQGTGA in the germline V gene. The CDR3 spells CASSPFPSGGPPGANVLTF. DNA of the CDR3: TGTGCCAGCAGCCCCTTTCCTAGCGGGGGACCACCTGGGGCCAACGTCCTGACTTTC. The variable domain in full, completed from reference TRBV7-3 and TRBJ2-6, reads GAGVSQTPSNKVTEKGKYVELRCDPISGHTALYWYRQSLGQGPEFLIYFQGTGAADDSGLPNDRFFAVRPEGSVSTLKIQRTERGDSAVYLCASSPFPSGGPPGANVLTFGAGSRLTVL.

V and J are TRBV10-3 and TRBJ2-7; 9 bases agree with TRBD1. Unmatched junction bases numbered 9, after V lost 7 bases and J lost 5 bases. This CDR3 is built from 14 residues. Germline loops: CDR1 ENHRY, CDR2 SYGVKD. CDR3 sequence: CAITRTGAGDEQYF. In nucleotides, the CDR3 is TGTGCCATCACCCGGACAGGGGCCGGTGACGAGCAGTACTTC.

The CDR3 region is CASSPRSYNEQFF. The CDR3 DNA sequence: TGTGCCAGCAGCCCCAGATCCTACAATGAGCAGTTCTTC. This chain uses TRBV7-2 with TRBJ2-1; D unresolved. CDR3 size: 13 residues. Germline loops: CDR1 SGHTA, CDR2 FQGNSA. V was cut by 5 bases and J by 1 base, with 6 bases left in between.

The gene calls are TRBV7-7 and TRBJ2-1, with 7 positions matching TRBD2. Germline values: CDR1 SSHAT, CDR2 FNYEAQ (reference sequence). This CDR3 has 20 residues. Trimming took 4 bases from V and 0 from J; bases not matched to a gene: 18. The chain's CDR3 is CASSSPGLGGGPRSYNEQFF. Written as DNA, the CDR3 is TGTGCCAGCAGCTCCCCCGGACTCGGCGGGGGACCCCGCTCCTACAATGAGCAGTTCTTC.

Written as DNA, the CDR3 is TGCGCCAGCAGCCAGCTACAGGGGGACTATGGCTACACCTTC. This gives the protein CASSQLQGDYGYTF. This chain connects TRBV4-1 to TRBJ1-2, with TRBD1 identical over 8 bases. CDR3 length: 14 residues. CDR1 and CDR2 from the germline V gene are MGHRA and YSYEKL. V was pared by 3 bases and J by 3 bases, with 3 bases of the junction left unmatched.

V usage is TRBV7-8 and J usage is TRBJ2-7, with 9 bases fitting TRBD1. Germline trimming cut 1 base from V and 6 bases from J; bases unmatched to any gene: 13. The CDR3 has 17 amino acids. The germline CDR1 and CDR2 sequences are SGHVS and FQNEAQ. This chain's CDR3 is CASSLVDPGQGKSEQYF. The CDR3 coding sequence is TGTGCCAGCAGCTTAGTTGACCCGGGACAGGGAAAATCCGAGCAGTACTTC. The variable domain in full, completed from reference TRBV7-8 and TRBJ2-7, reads GAGVSQSPRYKVAKRGQDVALRCDPISGHVSLFWYQQALGQGPEFLTYFQNEAQLDKSGLPSDRFFAERPEGSVSTLKIQRTQQEDSAVYLCASSLVDPGQGKSEQYFGPGTRLTVT.

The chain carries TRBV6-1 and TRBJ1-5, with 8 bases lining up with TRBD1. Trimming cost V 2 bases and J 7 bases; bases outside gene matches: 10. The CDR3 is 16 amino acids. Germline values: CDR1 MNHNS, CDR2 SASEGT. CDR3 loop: CASSEFLSGGGQPQHF. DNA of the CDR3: TGTGCCAGCAGTGAATTTTTGTCAGGGGGCGGGCAGCCCCAGCATTTT.

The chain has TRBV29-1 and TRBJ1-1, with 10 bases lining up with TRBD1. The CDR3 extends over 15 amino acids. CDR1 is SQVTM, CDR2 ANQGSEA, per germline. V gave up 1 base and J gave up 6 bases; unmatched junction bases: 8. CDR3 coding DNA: TGCAGCGTTGAAGGGGGGGGGACAGGGGACTCTGAAGCTTTCTTT. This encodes CSVEGGGTGDSEAFF. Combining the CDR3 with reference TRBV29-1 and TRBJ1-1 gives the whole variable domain SAVISQKPSRDICQRGTSLTIQCQVDSQVTMMFWYRQQPGQSLTLIATANQGSEATYESGFVIDKFPISRPNLTFSTLTVSNMSPEDSSIYLCSVEGGGTGDSEAFFGQGTRLTVV.

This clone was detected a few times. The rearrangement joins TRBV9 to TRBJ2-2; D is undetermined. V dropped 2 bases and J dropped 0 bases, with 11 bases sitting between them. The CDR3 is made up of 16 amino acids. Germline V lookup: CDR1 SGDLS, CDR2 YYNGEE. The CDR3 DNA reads TGTGCCAGCAGCGTGTCGCCTACCGCGAACACCGGGGAGCTGTTTTTT. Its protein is CASSVSPTANTGELFF.

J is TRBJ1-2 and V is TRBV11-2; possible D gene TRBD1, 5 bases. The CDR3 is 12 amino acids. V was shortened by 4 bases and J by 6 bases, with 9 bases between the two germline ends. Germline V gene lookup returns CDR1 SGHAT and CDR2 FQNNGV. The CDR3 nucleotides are TGTGCCAGCAGCTACGACAGCGATGGCTACACCTTC. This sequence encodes CASSYDSDGYTF.

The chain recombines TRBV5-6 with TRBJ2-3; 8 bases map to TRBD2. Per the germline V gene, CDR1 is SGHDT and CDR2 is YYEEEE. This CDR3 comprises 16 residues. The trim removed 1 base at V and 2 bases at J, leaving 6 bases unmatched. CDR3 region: CASSLLGLDSTDTQYF. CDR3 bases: TGTGCCAGCAGCTTGCTGGGACTAGACTCCACAGATACGCAGTATTTT.

DNA for the CDR3: TGTGCCAGCAGTTTACCGTCGGGGGGTGGCTACACCTTC. This codes for CASSLPSGGGYTF. The gene calls are TRBV28 and TRBJ1-2; tentatively, D is TRBD1 (5 bases). V was shortened by 2 bases and J by 7 bases, with 11 bases between the two germline ends. Germline V gene lookup returns CDR1 MDHEN and CDR2 SYDVKM. This CDR3 is built from 13 residues.

The CDR3 DNA is TGTGCCGCCTGGGGGACAGGGGAGAATGAGCAGTTCTTC. Translated: CAAWGTGENEQFF. The chain combines TRBV2 with TRBJ2-1; 10 positions match TRBD1. This CDR3 has 13 residues. CDR1 is SNHLY and CDR2 is FYNNEI in the germline V gene. Trimming took 11 bases from V and 7 from J; bases not matched to a gene: 8.

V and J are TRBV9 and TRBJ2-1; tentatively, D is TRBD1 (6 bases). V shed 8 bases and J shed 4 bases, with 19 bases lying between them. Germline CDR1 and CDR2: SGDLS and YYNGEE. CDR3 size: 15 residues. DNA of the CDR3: TGTGCCAGTTCTCCCGGGACAACGATATACAATGAGCAGTTCTTC. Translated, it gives CASSPGTTIYNEQFF.

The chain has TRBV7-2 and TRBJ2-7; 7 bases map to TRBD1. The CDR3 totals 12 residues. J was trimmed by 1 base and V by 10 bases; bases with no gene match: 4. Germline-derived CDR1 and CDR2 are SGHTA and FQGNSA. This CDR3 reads CATGQRSYEQYF. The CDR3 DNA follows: TGTGCCACGGGACAGCGATCCTACGAGCAGTACTTC.

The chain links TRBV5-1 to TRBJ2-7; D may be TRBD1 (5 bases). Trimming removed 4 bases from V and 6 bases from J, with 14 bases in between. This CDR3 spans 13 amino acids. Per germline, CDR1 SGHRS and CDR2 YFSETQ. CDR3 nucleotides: TGCGCCAGCAGCCCCCAGGGAAACGGCGAGCAGTACTTC. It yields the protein CASSPQGNGEQYF.

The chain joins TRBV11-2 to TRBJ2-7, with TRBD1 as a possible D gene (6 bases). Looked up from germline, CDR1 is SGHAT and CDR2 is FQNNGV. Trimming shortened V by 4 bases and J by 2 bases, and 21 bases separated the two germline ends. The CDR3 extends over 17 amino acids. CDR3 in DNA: TGTGCCAGCAGCTCTCTTGTGGCGGCAGGGGTGGCCTACGAGCAGTACTTC. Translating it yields CASSSLVAAGVAYEQYF.

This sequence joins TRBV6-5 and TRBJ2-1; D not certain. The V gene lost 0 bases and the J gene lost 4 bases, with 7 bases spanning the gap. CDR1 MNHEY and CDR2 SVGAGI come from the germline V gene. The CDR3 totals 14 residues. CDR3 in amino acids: CASSYSAVYNEQFF. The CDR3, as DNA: TGTGCCAGCAGTTACTCCGCAGTTTACAATGAGCAGTTCTTC.

The chain's CDR3 is CASSPPSRAIDSPLHF. The DNA for the CDR3 is TGTGCCAGCAGTCCTCCAAGCAGGGCGATTGATTCACCCCTCCACTTT. The chain links TRBV28 to TRBJ1-6; TRBD1 is a possible D gene (5 bases). The V end lost 5 bases, the J end lost 8 bases, and 19 bases lay between the germline ends. This CDR3 contains 16 residues. Germline CDR1 and CDR2: MDHEN and SYDVKM.